A selection of T cell receptor beta chains follows, all from one sample in a study of blood T cell dynamics during melanoma immunotherapy. Clones were read by immunoSEQ multiplex PCR, and TCRdb kept only the in-frame ones, dropping some. The data hold about 14,000 clones, with over 75% observed a single time. Material: blood, obtained from a patient treated with checkpoint blockade. Receptor source: a human donor with melanoma. The CDR3 runs from the conserved cysteine through the conserved F or W. Each record gives: J gene, V gene, clone size, D gene, CDR3 DNA, CDR3 protein. D genes are given only for firm matches. The size entry is marked missing in some rows and otherwise reads once, few, many or a size class.

J gene: TRBJ1-1; V gene: TRBV7-9; clone size: NA; D gene: NA; CDR3 DNA: TGTGCCAGCGATTCCGGGGTGAACACTGAAGCTTTCTTT; CDR3 protein: CASDSGVNTEAFF
J gene: TRBJ1-4; V gene: TRBV18; clone size: NA; D gene: NA; CDR3 DNA: TGTGCCAGCTCACCACCTGGGAGGGAAAAACTGTTTTTT; CDR3 protein: CASSPPGREKLFF
J gene: TRBJ2-5; V gene: TRBV4-1; clone size: NA; D gene: TRBD2; CDR3 DNA: TGCGCCAGCAGCCAGTCGGGACTAGCGGGGGGAATAGGAGAGACCCAGTACTTC; CDR3 protein: CASSQSGLAGGIGETQYF
J gene: TRBJ1-1; V gene: TRBV29-1; clone size: NA; D gene: NA; CDR3 DNA: TGCAGCGTTGAGAGCAACACTGAAGCTTTCTTT; CDR3 protein: CSVESNTEAFF
J gene: TRBJ2-7; V gene: TRBV27; clone size: NA; D gene: NA; CDR3 DNA: TGTGCCAGCAGTTTAGGGGGTTCCTACGAGCAGTACTTC; CDR3 protein: CASSLGGSYEQYF
J gene: TRBJ1-1; V gene: TRBV5-1; clone size: NA; D gene: NA; CDR3 DNA: TGCGCCAGCAGCTTGGCACGAGACGACACTGAAGCTTTCTTT; CDR3 protein: CASSLARDDTEAFF
J gene: TRBJ2-7; V gene: TRBV5-1; clone size: NA; D gene: TRBD2; CDR3 DNA: TGCGCCAGCAGCTTGGTCGCTAGCGGGGGGAGCGAGCAGTACTTC; CDR3 protein: CASSLVASGGSEQYF
J gene: TRBJ2-3; V gene: TRBV7-2; clone size: NA; D gene: NA; CDR3 DNA: TGTGCCAGCAGCTCCGGGGCCCAGAGCACAGATACGCAGTATTTT; CDR3 protein: CASSSGAQSTDTQYF
J gene: TRBJ2-2; V gene: TRBV19; clone size: NA; D gene: NA; CDR3 DNA: TGTGCCAGTAGTATGGGCAGGTTGACCGGGGAGCTGTTTTTT; CDR3 protein: CASSMGRLTGELFF
J gene: TRBJ2-2; V gene: TRBV5-1; clone size: NA; D gene: TRBD1; CDR3 DNA: TGCGCCAGCCAGACAGGGCAGAACACCGGGGAGCTGTTTTTT; CDR3 protein: CASQTGQNTGELFF
J gene: TRBJ2-3; V gene: TRBV5-1; clone size: NA; D gene: NA; CDR3 DNA: TGCGCCAGCAGAAACCCTAGCGGCACAGATACGCAGTATTTT; CDR3 protein: CASRNPSGTDTQYF
J gene: TRBJ2-3; V gene: TRBV18; clone size: NA; D gene: NA; CDR3 DNA: TGTGCCAGCTCACCTATCGGGAAGACAGATACGCAGTATTTT; CDR3 protein: CASSPIGKTDTQYF
J gene: TRBJ1-1; V gene: TRBV7-8; clone size: NA; D gene: NA; CDR3 DNA: TGTGCCAGCAGCTCACTTGGGGGGAACACTGAAGCTTTCTTT; CDR3 protein: CASSSLGGNTEAFF
J gene: TRBJ2-1; V gene: TRBV4-3; clone size: NA; D gene: NA; CDR3 DNA: TGCGCCAGCAGCCACGTGGCCGCCCCGGGCAATGAGCAGTTCTTC; CDR3 protein: CASSHVAAPGNEQFF
J gene: TRBJ2-1; V gene: TRBV2; clone size: NA; D gene: NA; CDR3 DNA: TGTGCCAGCAGGGATATGGGGGGGCCTTACAATGAGCAGTTCTTC; CDR3 protein: CASRDMGGPYNEQFF
J gene: TRBJ2-3; V gene: TRBV9; clone size: NA; D gene: NA; CDR3 DNA: TGTGCCAGCAGCGTAGACCAGGGGAGGACAGATACGCAGTATTTT; CDR3 protein: CASSVDQGRTDTQYF
J gene: TRBJ1-2; V gene: TRBV6-1; clone size: NA; D gene: NA; CDR3 DNA: TGTGCCAGCACGCAGACAGCGGGATTGGGCTACACCTTC; CDR3 protein: CASTQTAGLGYTF
J gene: TRBJ1-4; V gene: TRBV30; clone size: NA; D gene: NA; CDR3 DNA: TGTGCCTGGAGTCCGCGCAATGAAAAACTGTTTTTT; CDR3 protein: CAWSPRNEKLFF
J gene: TRBJ2-5; V gene: TRBV11-2; clone size: NA; D gene: TRBD2; CDR3 DNA: TGTGCCAGCAGCTTAGGGGAGGGCGTACGCGGAGAGACCCAGTACTTC; CDR3 protein: CASSLGEGVRGETQYF
J gene: TRBJ2-1; V gene: TRBV9; clone size: NA; D gene: NA; CDR3 DNA: TGTGCCAGCAGCGAGCAGGGTGGCCGGACACACAATGAGCAGTTCTTC; CDR3 protein: CASSEQGGRTHNEQFF
J gene: TRBJ2-2; V gene: TRBV27; clone size: NA; D gene: NA; CDR3 DNA: TGTGCCAGCAGTAGGCAAATGGGGAGGGAGCTGTTTTTT; CDR3 protein: CASSRQMGRELFF
J gene: TRBJ2-6; V gene: TRBV18; clone size: NA; D gene: NA; CDR3 DNA: TGTGCCAGCTCATCGACCGGGACGCCGAGCTCTGGGGCCAACGTCCTGACTTTC; CDR3 protein: CASSSTGTPSSGANVLTF
J gene: TRBJ2-3; V gene: TRBV13; clone size: NA; D gene: NA; CDR3 DNA: TGTGCCAGCAGCGCGCCTTCTAGGGAAGATACGCAGTATTTT; CDR3 protein: CASSAPSREDTQYF
J gene: TRBJ2-3; V gene: TRBV7-2; clone size: once; D gene: NA; CDR3 DNA: TGTGCCAGCAGATACAGGGTGCTCACAGATACGCAGTATTTT; CDR3 protein: CASRYRVLTDTQYF
J gene: TRBJ1-2; V gene: TRBV27; clone size: NA; D gene: NA; CDR3 DNA: TGTGCCAGCAGTTTATCGTACAGTAAAGGCTACACCTTC; CDR3 protein: CASSLSYSKGYTF
J gene: TRBJ1-3; V gene: TRBV4-3; clone size: once; D gene: NA; CDR3 DNA: TGCGCCAGCAGCCATGCATCCTCTGGAAACACCATATATTTT; CDR3 protein: CASSHASSGNTIYF
J gene: TRBJ2-3; V gene: TRBV10-3; clone size: NA; D gene: NA; CDR3 DNA: TGTGCCATCAGTGAGTCAGGGGAGCCCACAGATACGCAGTATTTT; CDR3 protein: CAISESGEPTDTQYF
J gene: TRBJ1-6; V gene: TRBV7-2; clone size: NA; D gene: NA; CDR3 DNA: TGTGCCAGCAGCGCCATGATATCCTCGGCCCTCCACTTT; CDR3 protein: CASSAMISSALHF
J gene: TRBJ1-4; V gene: TRBV4-2; clone size: NA; D gene: NA; CDR3 DNA: TGTGCCAGCAGCCAAGCCGGCCTCAGCAGGGATGAAAAACTGTTTTTT; CDR3 protein: CASSQAGLSRDEKLFF
J gene: TRBJ2-7; V gene: TRBV6-1; clone size: NA; D gene: NA; CDR3 DNA: TGTGCCAGCAGTCCCAGTTCGTACGAGCAGTACTTC; CDR3 protein: CASSPSSYEQYF
J gene: TRBJ1-3; V gene: TRBV9; clone size: once; D gene: NA; CDR3 DNA: TGTGCCAGCACAGGAGTTCCGGGAAACACCATATATTTT; CDR3 protein: CASTGVPGNTIYF
J gene: TRBJ1-1; V gene: TRBV6-5; clone size: NA; D gene: NA; CDR3 DNA: TGTGCCAGCACCCGGGGAGCGAATACTGAAGCTTTCTTT; CDR3 protein: CASTRGANTEAFF
J gene: TRBJ1-2; V gene: TRBV18; clone size: NA; D gene: NA; CDR3 DNA: TGTGCCAGCTCACCAGGGCATTCTACTAGCTACACCTTC; CDR3 protein: CASSPGHSTSYTF
J gene: TRBJ1-5; V gene: TRBV19; clone size: NA; D gene: NA; CDR3 DNA: TGTGCCAGTAGTAAGGGTAGTTATAGCAATCAGCCCCAGCATTTT; CDR3 protein: CASSKGSYSNQPQHF
J gene: TRBJ2-5; V gene: TRBV2; clone size: NA; D gene: NA; CDR3 DNA: TGTGCCAGCAGCCCTGTCCAGGAGACCCAGTACTTC; CDR3 protein: CASSPVQETQYF
J gene: TRBJ1-6; V gene: TRBV6-6; clone size: NA; D gene: NA; CDR3 DNA: TGTGCCAGCAGTTCCGATATGAGACTTAATTCACCCCTCCACTTT; CDR3 protein: CASSSDMRLNSPLHF
J gene: TRBJ2-2; V gene: TRBV4-1; clone size: NA; D gene: NA; CDR3 DNA: TGCGCCAGCAGCCAAGAGGAAAACACCGGGGAGCTGTTTTTT; CDR3 protein: CASSQEENTGELFF
J gene: TRBJ2-1; V gene: TRBV7-9; clone size: NA; D gene: NA; CDR3 DNA: TGTGCCAGCAGCTTAGCGTTAGGTGGGGCAAATGAGCAGTTCTTC; CDR3 protein: CASSLALGGANEQFF
J gene: TRBJ2-5; V gene: TRBV2; clone size: NA; D gene: NA; CDR3 DNA: TGTGCCAGCAGTGAGGAACTCCGGGGGACCCAGTACTTC; CDR3 protein: CASSEELRGTQYF
J gene: TRBJ1-2; V gene: TRBV28; clone size: NA; D gene: NA; CDR3 DNA: TGTGCCAGCTTAGGACCACTGAACTATGGCTACACCTTC; CDR3 protein: CASLGPLNYGYTF
J gene: TRBJ2-5; V gene: TRBV21-1; clone size: NA; D gene: NA; CDR3 DNA: TGTGCCAGCAGCACACACTTTGTGGGGAGGTACCAAGAGACCCAGTACTTC; CDR3 protein: CASSTHFVGRYQETQYF
J gene: TRBJ1-1; V gene: TRBV7-8; clone size: once; D gene: TRBD1; CDR3 DNA: TGTGCCAGCAGCTTAGAGGAGACAGGGGGTACTGAAGCTTTCTTT; CDR3 protein: CASSLEETGGTEAFF
J gene: TRBJ1-6; V gene: TRBV6-6; clone size: NA; D gene: NA; CDR3 DNA: TGTGCCAGCAGTTACGATCGGTATTCACCCCTCCACTTT; CDR3 protein: CASSYDRYSPLHF
J gene: TRBJ1-2; V gene: TRBV6-6; clone size: NA; D gene: NA; CDR3 DNA: TGTGCCAGCAGTTACTCGTACGGGGTCAGAACCAGCTACACCTTC; CDR3 protein: CASSYSYGVRTSYTF
J gene: TRBJ2-6; V gene: TRBV7-8; clone size: NA; D gene: NA; CDR3 DNA: TGTGCCAGCAGCCCCCCCCCGGGACGGAAGTCCTCTGGGGCCAACGTCCTGACTTTC; CDR3 protein: CASSPPPGRKSSGANVLTF
J gene: TRBJ1-6; V gene: TRBV6-5; clone size: NA; D gene: TRBD1; CDR3 DNA: TGTGCCAACAGTTACGGACAGGCACAACCCCTCCACTTT; CDR3 protein: CANSYGQAQPLHF
J gene: TRBJ1-1; V gene: TRBV5-1; clone size: once; D gene: NA; CDR3 DNA: TGCGCCAGCAGCTTCGGGACGGCGCGGTATGAAGCTTTCTTT; CDR3 protein: CASSFGTARYEAFF
J gene: TRBJ2-3; V gene: TRBV9; clone size: NA; D gene: TRBD2; CDR3 DNA: TGTGCCAGCAGCGTAGATGGCGGGAGAAGCACAGATACGCAGTATTTT; CDR3 protein: CASSVDGGRSTDTQYF
J gene: TRBJ2-2; V gene: TRBV6-4; clone size: medium-sized; D gene: TRBD1; CDR3 DNA: TGTGCCAGCCAGGGACAGGCGAACACCGGGGAGCTGTTTTTT; CDR3 protein: CASQGQANTGELFF
J gene: TRBJ1-2; V gene: TRBV19; clone size: NA; D gene: NA; CDR3 DNA: TGTGCCAGTAGGAGACTGGAGGACTATGGCTACACCTTC; CDR3 protein: CASRRLEDYGYTF
J gene: TRBJ2-2; V gene: TRBV7-6; clone size: NA; D gene: TRBD2; CDR3 DNA: TGTGCCAGCAGCTTGGGTAGCGGGGGGACCGGGGAGCTGTTTTTT; CDR3 protein: CASSLGSGGTGELFF
J gene: TRBJ2-2; V gene: TRBV6-1; clone size: NA; D gene: NA; CDR3 DNA: TGTGCCAGTTCCAACGGCCAGGCGAACACCGGGGAGCTGTTTTTT; CDR3 protein: CASSNGQANTGELFF
J gene: TRBJ2-5; V gene: TRBV7-2; clone size: NA; D gene: NA; CDR3 DNA: TGTGCCAGCAGCTTAAAAGAGACCCAGTACTTC; CDR3 protein: CASSLKETQYF
J gene: TRBJ1-2; V gene: TRBV5-4; clone size: NA; D gene: NA; CDR3 DNA: TGTGCCAGCAGCACCGACAGTAACTATGGCTACACCTTC; CDR3 protein: CASSTDSNYGYTF
J gene: TRBJ2-7; V gene: TRBV11-2; clone size: once; D gene: NA; CDR3 DNA: TGTGCCAGCAGCCTCCTGACAGGCGTCGGGGGGGAGCAGTACTTC; CDR3 protein: CASSLLTGVGGEQYF